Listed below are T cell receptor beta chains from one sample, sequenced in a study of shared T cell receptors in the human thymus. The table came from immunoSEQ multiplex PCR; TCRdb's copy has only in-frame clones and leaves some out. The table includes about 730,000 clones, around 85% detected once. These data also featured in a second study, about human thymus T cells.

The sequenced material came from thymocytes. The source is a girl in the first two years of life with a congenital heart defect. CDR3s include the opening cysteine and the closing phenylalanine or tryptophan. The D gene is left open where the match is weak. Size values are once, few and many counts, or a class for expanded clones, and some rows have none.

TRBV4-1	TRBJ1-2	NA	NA	TGCGCCAGCAGCCAAGGACAAAACCAAAACTATGGCTACACCTTC	CASSQGQNQNYGYTF
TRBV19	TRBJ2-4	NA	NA	TGTGCCAGTGAGGGAGAAAACATTCAGTACTTC	CASEGENIQYF
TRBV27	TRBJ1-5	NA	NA	TGTGCCAGCAGTTTAAAACCCCCGGGGGGGAATCAGCCCCAGCATTTT	CASSLKPPGGNQPQHF
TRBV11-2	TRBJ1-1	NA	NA	TGTGCCAGCAGCTTAAGAGTTGGCAGGGGAGTGCCTGAAGCTTTCTTT	CASSLRVGRGVPEAFF
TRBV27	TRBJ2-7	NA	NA	TGTGCCAGCAGTTTACCGGGGAATCTCTACGAGCAGTACTTC	CASSLPGNLYEQYF
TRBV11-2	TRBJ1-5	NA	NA	TGTGCCAGCAGCTTAGGTCAGGTCCACCGGGGGGGGCCCCAGCATTTT	CASSLGQVHRGGPQHF
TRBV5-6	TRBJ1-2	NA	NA	TGTGCCAGCAGCGCCAAGGGGTTTGAAGGCTACACCTTC	CASSAKGFEGYTF
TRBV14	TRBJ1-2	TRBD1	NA	TGTGCCAGCAGCCAAGATATGATTTGGGACAGGGCTGGCTACACCTTC	CASSQDMIWDRAGYTF
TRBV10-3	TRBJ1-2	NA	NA	TGTGCCATCATCTGTTCTGGCTACACCTTC	CAIICSGYTF
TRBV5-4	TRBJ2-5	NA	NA	TGTGCCAGCAGCTTGGCCGTGGGAGGTGGGGTCAAAGAGACCCAGTACTTC	CASSLAVGGGVKETQYF
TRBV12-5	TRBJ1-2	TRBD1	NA	TGTGCTAGCGCGCGTAGGACAGGGTTACATCCTTATGGCTACACCTTC	CASARRTGLHPYGYTF
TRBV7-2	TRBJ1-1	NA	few	TGTGCCAGCAGCTTAGAGGAGGACACTGAAGCTTTCTTT	CASSLEEDTEAFF
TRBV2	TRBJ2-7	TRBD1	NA	TGTGCCAGCAGCCTCCCGGGGGACAGGGGCAGCGAGCAGTACTTC	CASSLPGDRGSEQYF
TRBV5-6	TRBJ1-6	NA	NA	TGTGCCAGCAGCTTAAGAACCACAAGCTCCTATAATTCACCCCTCCACTTT	CASSLRTTSSYNSPLHF
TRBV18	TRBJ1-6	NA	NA	TGTGCCAGCTCACCACCGGTTAGCTCCTATAATTCACCCCTCCACTTT	CASSPPVSSYNSPLHF
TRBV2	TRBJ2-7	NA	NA	TGTGCCAGCAGGGGTTTAGCCGCCTACGAGCAGTACTTC	CASRGLAAYEQYF
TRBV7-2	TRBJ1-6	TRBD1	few	TGTGCCAGCAGCTTAGCGCAGCGGGGACAGGGATTGGGTTCACCCCTCCACTTT	CASSLAQRGQGLGSPLHF
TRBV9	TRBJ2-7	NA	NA	TGTGCCAGCAGCGTAGGCCCGCTGGGACACTCCTACGAGCAGTACTTC	CASSVGPLGHSYEQYF
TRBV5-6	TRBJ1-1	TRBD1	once	TGTGCCAGCAGCACAGGGGGCGCAGCTTTCTTT	CASSTGGAAFF
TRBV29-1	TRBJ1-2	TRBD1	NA	TGCAGCGTGGGGGACAGGGCGGCCTATGGCTACACCTTC	CSVGDRAAYGYTF